Here is one T cell receptor (beta chain) with its context. Its antigen is not known. The study sampled blood at baseline, cycle 4 day 1, and cycle 7 day 1. The germline gives CDR1 SNHLY, CDR2 FYNNEI. The CDR3 length is 18 residues. Unmatched junction bases numbered 19, after V lost 3 bases and J lost 11 bases. The table came from immunoSEQ multiplex PCR; TCRdb's copy has only in-frame clones and leaves some out. The data hold around 21,000 clones, with approximately 78% observed a single time. The data derive from a study of OX40 agonist ivuxolimab in advanced cancers. Study-level background: At about 81% male, the cohort had a mean age of approximately 60 years, ranging from about 23 to 79. Study results and caveats: Nonresponders, in some cases, also had low normalized T-cell clonal expansion. At 0.1 to 3.0 mg/kg, CD4+ and CD8+ blood T cells expanded clonally by week 6.

The receptor comes from an adult with an advanced solid tumor such as melanoma, head and neck, liver or kidney cancer. The chain links TRBV2 to TRBJ1-6; 7 bases match TRBD1. The input for sequencing was CD4+ or CD8+ T cells sorted from blood, taken in a trial of the OX40 agonist ivuxolimab. In DNA, the CDR3 is TGTGCCAGCAGTGATTCGCTGGGACAGATATTTCGGTGGACACCCCTCCACTTT. Its protein is CASSDSLGQIFRWTPLHF.